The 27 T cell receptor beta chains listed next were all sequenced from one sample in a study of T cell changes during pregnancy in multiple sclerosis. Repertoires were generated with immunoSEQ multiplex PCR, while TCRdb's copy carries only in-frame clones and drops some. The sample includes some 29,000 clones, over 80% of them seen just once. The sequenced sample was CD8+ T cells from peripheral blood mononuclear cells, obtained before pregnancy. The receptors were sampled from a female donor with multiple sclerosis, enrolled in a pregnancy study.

CDR3 sequence reads: CASSSRSGTEMGYTF. DNA of the CDR3: TGTGCCAGCAGCTCGCGGTCCGGGACAGAGATGGGCTACACCTTC. The V call is TRBV9, the J call TRBJ1-2; 7 bases are shared with TRBD1. This CDR3 is built from 15 residues. CDR1 SGDLS and CDR2 YYNGEE come from the germline V gene. J gave up 8 bases and V 4 bases, and 14 bases lay outside the gene matches.

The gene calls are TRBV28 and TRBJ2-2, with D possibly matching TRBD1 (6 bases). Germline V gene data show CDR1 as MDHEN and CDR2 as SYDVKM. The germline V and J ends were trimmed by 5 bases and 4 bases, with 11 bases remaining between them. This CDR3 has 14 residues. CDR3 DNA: TGTGCCAGCAGTAGACAGGCGACCACCGGGGAGCTGTTTTTT. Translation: CASSRQATTGELFF.

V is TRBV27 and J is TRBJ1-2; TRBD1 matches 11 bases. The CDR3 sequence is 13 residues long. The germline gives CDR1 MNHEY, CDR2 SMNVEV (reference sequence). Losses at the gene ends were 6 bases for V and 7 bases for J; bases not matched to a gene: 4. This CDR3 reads CASRDRGLGGYTF. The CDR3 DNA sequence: TGTGCCAGCAGGGACAGGGGGCTGGGTGGCTACACCTTC.

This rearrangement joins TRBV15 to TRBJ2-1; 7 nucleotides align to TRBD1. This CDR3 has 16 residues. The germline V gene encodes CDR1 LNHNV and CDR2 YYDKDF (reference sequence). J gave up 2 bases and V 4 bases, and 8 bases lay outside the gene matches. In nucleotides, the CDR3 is TGTGCCACCAGCATGAGACAGGGCATTACCTACAATGAGCAGTTCTTC. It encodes CATSMRQGITYNEQFF. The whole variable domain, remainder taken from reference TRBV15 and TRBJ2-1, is DAMVIQNPRYQVTQFGKPVTLSCSQTLNHNVMYWYQQKSSQAPKLLFHYYDKDFNNEADTPDNFQSRRPNTSFCFLDIRSPGLGDTAMYLCATSMRQGITYNEQFFGPGTRLTVL.

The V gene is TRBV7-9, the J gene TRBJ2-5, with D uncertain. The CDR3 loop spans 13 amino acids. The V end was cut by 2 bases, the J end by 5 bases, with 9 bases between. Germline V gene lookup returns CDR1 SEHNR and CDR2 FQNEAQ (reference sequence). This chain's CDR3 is CASSLPGLETQYF. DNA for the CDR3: TGTGCCAGCAGCTTACCAGGCCTCGAGACCCAGTACTTC.

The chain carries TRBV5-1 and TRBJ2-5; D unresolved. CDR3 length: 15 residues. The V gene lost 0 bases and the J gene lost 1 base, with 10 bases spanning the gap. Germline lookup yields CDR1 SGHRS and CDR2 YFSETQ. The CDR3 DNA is TGCGCCAGCAGCTTGGAACAAGATCTCCAAGAGACCCAGTACTTC. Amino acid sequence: CASSLEQDLQETQYF.

The CDR3, as DNA: TGTGCCACCGCATCGGGACAGGGTATAGCTGGAAACACCATATATTTT. This gives the protein CATASGQGIAGNTIYF. The chain links TRBV15 to TRBJ1-3, with 9 nucleotides matching TRBD1. J was trimmed by 2 bases and V by 8 bases; bases with no gene match: 10. The CDR3 runs 16 residues. Looked up from germline, CDR1 is LNHNV and CDR2 is YYDKDF (reference sequence).

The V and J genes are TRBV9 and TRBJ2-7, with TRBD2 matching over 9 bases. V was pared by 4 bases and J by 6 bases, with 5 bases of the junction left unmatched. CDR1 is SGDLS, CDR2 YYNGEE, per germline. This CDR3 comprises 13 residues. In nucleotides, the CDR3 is TGTGCCAGCAGCATAGCGGGAGCCGGCGAGCAGTACTTC. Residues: CASSIAGAGEQYF.

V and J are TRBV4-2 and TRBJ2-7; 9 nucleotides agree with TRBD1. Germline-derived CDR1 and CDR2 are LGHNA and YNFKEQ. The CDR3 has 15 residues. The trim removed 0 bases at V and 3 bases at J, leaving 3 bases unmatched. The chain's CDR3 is CASSQEPGQGYEQYF. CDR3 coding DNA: TGTGCCAGCAGCCAAGAGCCGGGACAGGGCTACGAGCAGTACTTC.

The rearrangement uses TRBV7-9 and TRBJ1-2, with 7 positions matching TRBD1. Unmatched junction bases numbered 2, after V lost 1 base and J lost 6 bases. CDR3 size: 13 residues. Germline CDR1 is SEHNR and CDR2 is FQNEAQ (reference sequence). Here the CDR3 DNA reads TGTGCCAGCAGCTTAGTAGGGGGCGATGGCTACACCTTC. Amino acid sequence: CASSLVGGDGYTF. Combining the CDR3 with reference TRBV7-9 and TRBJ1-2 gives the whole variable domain DTGVSQNPRHKITKRGQNVTFRCDPISEHNRLYWYRQTLGQGPEFLTYFQNEAQLEKSRLLSDRFSAERPKGSFSTLEIQRTEQGDSAMYLCASSLVGGDGYTFGSGTRLTVV.

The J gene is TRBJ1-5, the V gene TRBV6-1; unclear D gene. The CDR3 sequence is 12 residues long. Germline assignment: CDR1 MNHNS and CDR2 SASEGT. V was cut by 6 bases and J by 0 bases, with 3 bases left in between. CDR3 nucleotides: TGTGCCAGCAGCCATAGCAATCAGCCCCAGCATTTT. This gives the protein CASSHSNQPQHF.

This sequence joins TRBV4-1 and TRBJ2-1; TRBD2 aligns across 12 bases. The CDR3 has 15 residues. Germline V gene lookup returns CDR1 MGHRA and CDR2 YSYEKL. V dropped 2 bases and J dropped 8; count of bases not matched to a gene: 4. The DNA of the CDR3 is TGCGCCAGCAGCCAAACTGCTAGCGGGAGGGATGAGCAGTTCTTC. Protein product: CASSQTASGRDEQFF.

CDR3 coding DNA: TGCGCCAGCAGCCAAGGGCAGGTTTACGGGGAGCTGTTTTTT. Translating it yields CASSQGQVYGELFF. This chain uses TRBV4-3 with TRBJ2-2; no firm D call. V gave up 1 base and J gave up 7 bases, with 10 bases separating them. The CDR3 loop spans 14 amino acids. CDR1 and CDR2 from the germline V gene are LGHNA and YSLEER.

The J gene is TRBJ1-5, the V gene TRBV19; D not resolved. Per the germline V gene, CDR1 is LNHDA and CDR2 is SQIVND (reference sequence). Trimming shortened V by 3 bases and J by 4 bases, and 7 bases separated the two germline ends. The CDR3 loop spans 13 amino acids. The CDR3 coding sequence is TGTGCCAGTAGTATGTTCCCGAATCAGCCCCAGCATTTT. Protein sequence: CASSMFPNQPQHF.

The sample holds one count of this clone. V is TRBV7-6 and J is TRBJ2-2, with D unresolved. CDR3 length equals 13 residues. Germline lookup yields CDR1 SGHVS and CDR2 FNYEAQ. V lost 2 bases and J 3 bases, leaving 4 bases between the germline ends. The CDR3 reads CASSLLYTGELFF. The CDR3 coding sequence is TGTGCCAGCAGCTTACTCTACACCGGGGAGCTGTTTTTT.

The CDR3 DNA follows: TGTGCCAGCAGTGATTTGGGACTAGCGGGATCCTACGAGCAGTACTTC. Protein sequence: CASSDLGLAGSYEQYF. The rearrangement uses TRBV6-4 and TRBJ2-7; 13 nucleotides agree with TRBD2. Germline V CDR1 and CDR2: MRHNA, SNTAGT. Trimming removed 3 bases from V and 1 base from J; junction bases left unmatched: 3. The CDR3 runs 16 residues.

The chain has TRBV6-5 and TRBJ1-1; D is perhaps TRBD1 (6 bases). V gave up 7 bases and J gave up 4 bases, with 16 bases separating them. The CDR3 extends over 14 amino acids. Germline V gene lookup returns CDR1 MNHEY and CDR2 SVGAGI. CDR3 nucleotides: TGTGCCAGCAATCGGGCAGGGGAGGGCACTGAAGCTTTCTTT. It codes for CASNRAGEGTEAFF.

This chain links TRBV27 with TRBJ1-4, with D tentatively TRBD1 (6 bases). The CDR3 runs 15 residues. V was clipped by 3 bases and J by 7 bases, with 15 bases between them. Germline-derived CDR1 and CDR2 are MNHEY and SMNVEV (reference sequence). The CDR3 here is CASSFFWGLGEKLFF. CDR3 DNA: TGTGCCAGCAGTTTCTTCTGGGGGCTTGGTGAAAAACTGTTTTTT. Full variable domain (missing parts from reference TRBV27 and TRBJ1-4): EAQVTQNPRYLITVTGKKLTVTCSQNMNHEYMSWYRQDPGLGLRQIYYSMNVEVTDKGDVPEGYKVSRKEKRNFPLILESPSPNQTSLYFCASSFFWGLGEKLFFGSGTQLSVL.

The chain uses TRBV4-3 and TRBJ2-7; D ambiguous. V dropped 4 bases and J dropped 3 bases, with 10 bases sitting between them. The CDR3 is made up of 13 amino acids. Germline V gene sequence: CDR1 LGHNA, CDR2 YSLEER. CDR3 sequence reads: CASSRGSGYEQYF. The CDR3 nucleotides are TGCGCCAGCAGCCGAGGATCGGGCTACGAGCAGTACTTC.

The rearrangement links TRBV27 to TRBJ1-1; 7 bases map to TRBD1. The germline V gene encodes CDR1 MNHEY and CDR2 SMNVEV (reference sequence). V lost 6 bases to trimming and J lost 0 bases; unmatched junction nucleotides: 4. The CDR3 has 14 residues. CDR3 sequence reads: CASRPTGVNTEAFF. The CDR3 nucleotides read TGTGCCAGCAGGCCTACAGGGGTGAACACTGAAGCTTTCTTT.

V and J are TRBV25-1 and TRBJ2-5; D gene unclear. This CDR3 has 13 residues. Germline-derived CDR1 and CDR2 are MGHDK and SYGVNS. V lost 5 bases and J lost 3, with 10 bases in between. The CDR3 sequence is CASSPPPEETQYF. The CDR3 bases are TGTGCCAGCAGTCCGCCTCCGGAAGAGACCCAGTACTTC.

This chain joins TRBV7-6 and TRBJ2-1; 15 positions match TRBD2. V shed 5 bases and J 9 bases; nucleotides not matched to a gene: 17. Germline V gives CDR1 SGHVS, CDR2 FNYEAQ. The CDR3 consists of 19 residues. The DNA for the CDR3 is TGTGCCAGCAGCACTCATGGACTAGCGGGAGGGACTCAATTTGGTGAGCAGTTCTTC. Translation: CASSTHGLAGGTQFGEQFF.

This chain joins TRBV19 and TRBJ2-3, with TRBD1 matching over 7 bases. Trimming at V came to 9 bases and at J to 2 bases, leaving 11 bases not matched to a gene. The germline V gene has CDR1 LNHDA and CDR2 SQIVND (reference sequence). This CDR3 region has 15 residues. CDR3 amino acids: CASSTDREYTDTQYF. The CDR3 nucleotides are TGTGCCAGCTCGACAGACAGGGAATACACAGATACGCAGTATTTT.

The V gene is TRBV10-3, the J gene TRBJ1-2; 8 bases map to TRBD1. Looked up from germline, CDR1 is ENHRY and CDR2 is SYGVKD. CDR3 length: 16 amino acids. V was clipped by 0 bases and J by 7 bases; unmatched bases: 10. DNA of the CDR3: TGTGCCATCAGTGAGTCCCTCCTTCAGGGGGCAGGTGGCTACACCTTC. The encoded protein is CAISESLLQGAGGYTF.

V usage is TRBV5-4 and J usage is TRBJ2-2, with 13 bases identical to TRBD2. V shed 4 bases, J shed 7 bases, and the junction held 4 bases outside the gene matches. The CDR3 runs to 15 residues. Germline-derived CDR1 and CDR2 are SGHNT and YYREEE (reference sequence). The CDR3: CASSAWTSGGGELFF. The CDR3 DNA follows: TGTGCCAGCAGCGCCTGGACTAGCGGGGGCGGGGAGCTGTTTTTT.

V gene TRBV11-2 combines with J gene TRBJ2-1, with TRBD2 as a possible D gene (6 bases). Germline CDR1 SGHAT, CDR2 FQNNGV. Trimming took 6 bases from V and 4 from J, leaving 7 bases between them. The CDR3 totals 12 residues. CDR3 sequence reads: CASREGYNEQFF. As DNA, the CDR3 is TGTGCCAGCAGGGAGGGTTACAATGAGCAGTTCTTC.

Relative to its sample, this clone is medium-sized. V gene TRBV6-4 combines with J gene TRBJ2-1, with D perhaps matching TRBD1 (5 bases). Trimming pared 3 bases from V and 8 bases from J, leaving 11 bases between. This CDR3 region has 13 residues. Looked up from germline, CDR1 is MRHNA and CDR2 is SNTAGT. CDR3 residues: CASSESGRHEQFF. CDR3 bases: TGTGCCAGCAGTGAATCAGGGCGCCATGAGCAGTTCTTC.